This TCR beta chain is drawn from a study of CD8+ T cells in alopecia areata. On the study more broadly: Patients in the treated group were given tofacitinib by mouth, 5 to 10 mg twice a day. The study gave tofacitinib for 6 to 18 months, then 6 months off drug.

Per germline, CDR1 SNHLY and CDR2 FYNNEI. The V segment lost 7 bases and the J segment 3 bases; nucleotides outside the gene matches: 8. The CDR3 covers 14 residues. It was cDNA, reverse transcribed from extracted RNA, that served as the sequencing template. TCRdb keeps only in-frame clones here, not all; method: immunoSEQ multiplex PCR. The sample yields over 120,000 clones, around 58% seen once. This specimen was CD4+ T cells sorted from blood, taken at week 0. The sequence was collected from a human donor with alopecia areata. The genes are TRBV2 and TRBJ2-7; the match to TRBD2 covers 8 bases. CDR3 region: CASKSTSGLYEQYF. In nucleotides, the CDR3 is TGTGCCAGCAAGAGTACTAGCGGCCTCTACGAGCAGTACTTC. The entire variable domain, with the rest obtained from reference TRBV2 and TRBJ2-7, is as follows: EPEVTQTPSHQVTQMGQEVILRCVPISNHLYFYWYRQILGQKVEFLVSFYNNEISEKSEIFDDQFSVERPDGSNFTLKIRSTKLEDSAMYFCASKSTSGLYEQYFGPGTRLTVT.